This T cell receptor beta chain stems from a study of blood T cells in healthy people across ages. A remark on this clonotype: As yet, its antigen is unknown.

This CDR3 region has 16 residues. Trimming removed 7 bases from V and 3 bases from J, with 20 bases in between. Germline CDR1 MDHEN, CDR2 SYDVKM. Then a second PCR, running roughly 6 to 11 cycles, was carried out with a sample-barcoded 5' primer and a J-beta primer mix. With 12 random nucleotides, a template-switch adaptor tagged each individual cDNA molecule. There were at least 3 million CDR3-containing paired-end reads obtained from each sample. MiXCR, run by TCRdb on the 5' RACE reads, gives a single entry per CDR3 protein. The table has about 1.4 million distinct CDR3 sequences, approximately 59% seen once. Overall study results and limits: As age increased, TCR beta diversity per million T cells fell in a roughly linear fashion.

This receptor was taken from a man aged 18 to 29 in good health. What was sequenced was blood. The chain carries TRBV28 and TRBJ2-3, with D perhaps matching TRBD1 or TRBD2 (5 bases each). The CDR3: CASTLGTVEGTDTQYF. The CDR3 DNA reads TGTGCCAGCACCCTTGGGACGGTGGAAGGTACAGATACGCAGTATTTT. The full variable domain, its missing parts supplied by reference TRBV28 and TRBJ2-3, is DVKVTQSSRYLVKRTGEKVFLECVQDMDHENMFWYRQDPGLGLRLIYFSYDVKMKEKGDIPEGYSVSREKKERFSLILESASTNQTSMYLCASTLGTVEGTDTQYFGPGTRLTVL.